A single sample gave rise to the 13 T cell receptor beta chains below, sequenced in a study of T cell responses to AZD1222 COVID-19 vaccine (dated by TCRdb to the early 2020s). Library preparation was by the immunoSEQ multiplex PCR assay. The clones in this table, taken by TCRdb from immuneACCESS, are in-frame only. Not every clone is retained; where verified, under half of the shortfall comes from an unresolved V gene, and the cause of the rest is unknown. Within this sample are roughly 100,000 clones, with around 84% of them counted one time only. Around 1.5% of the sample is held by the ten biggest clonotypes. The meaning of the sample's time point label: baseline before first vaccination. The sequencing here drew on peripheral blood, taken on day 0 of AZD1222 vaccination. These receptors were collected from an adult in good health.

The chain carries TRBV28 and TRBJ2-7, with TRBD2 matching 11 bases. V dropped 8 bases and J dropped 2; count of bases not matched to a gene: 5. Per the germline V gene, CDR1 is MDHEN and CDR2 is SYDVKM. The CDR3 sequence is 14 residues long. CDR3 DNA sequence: TGTGCCAGCCTGGGGACTAGCGGAACCTACGAGCAGTACTTC. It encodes CASLGTSGTYEQYF.

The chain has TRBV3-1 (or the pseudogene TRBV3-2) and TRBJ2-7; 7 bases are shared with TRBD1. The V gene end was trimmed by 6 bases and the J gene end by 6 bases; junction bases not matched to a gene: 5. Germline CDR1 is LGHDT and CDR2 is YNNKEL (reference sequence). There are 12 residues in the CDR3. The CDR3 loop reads CASRSDRAEQYF. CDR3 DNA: TGTGCCAGCAGATCCGACAGGGCCGAGCAGTACTTC.

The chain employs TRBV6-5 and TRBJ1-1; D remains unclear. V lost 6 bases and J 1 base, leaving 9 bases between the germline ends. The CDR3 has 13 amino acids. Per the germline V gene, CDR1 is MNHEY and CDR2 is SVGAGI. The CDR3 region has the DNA TGTGCCAGCAGCTCTGACGGGAACACTGAAGCTTTCTTT. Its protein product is CASSSDGNTEAFF.

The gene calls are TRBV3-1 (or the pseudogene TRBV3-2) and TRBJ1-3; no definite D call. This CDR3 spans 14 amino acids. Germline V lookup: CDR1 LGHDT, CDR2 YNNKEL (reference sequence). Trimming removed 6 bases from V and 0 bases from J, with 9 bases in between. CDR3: CASSAGSSGNTIYF. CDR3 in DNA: TGTGCCAGCAGTGCGGGGAGCTCTGGAAACACCATATATTTT.

The DNA of the CDR3 is TGTGCCAGCAGTTTTTCAGGGCGCCTGATACGAGACACTGAAGCTTTCTTT. Its translation: CASSFSGRLIRDTEAFF. The genes are TRBV27 and TRBJ1-1, with D perhaps matching TRBD1 (5 bases). Germline CDR1 is MNHEY and CDR2 is SMNVEV (reference sequence). Trimming took 3 bases from V and 3 from J, leaving 20 bases between them. The CDR3 is 17 residues long.

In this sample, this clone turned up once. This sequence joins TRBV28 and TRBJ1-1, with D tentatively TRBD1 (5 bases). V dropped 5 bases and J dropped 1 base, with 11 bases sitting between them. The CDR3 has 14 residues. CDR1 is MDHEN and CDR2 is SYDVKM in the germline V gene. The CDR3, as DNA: TGTGCCAGCAGTGGAAGGGGAACGAACACTGAAGCTTTCTTT. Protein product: CASSGRGTNTEAFF.

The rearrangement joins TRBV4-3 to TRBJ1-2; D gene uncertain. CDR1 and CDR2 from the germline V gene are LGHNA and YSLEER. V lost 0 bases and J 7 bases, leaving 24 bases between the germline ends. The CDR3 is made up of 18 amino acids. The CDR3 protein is CASSQDQRTTPFAIGYTF. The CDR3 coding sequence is TGCGCCAGCAGCCAAGATCAGAGGACTACCCCCTTCGCTATTGGCTACACCTTC.

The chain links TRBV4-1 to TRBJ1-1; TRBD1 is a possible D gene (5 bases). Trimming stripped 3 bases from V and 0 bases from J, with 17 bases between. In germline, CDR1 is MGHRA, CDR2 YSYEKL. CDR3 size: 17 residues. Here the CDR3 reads CASSQTFRQRMNTEAFF. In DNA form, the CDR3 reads TGCGCCAGCAGCCAGACATTTCGACAGCGCATGAACACTGAAGCTTTCTTT.

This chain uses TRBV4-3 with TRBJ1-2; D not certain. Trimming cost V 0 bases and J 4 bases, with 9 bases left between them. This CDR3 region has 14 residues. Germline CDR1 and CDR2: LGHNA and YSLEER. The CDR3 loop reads CASSQDWGTYGYTF. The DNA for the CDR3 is TGCGCCAGCAGCCAAGATTGGGGTACCTATGGCTACACCTTC.

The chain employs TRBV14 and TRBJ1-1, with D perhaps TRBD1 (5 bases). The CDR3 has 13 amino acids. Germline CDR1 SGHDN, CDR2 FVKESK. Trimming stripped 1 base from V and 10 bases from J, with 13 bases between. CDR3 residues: CASSQVTGRVAFF. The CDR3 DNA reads TGTGCCAGCAGCCAAGTCACGGGGCGGGTAGCTTTCTTT.

CDR3 in amino acids: CASRPGQVTTPLHF. The CDR3 bases are TGTGCCAGCAGGCCTGGACAGGTTACGACACCCCTCCACTTT. The chain recombines TRBV7-2 with TRBJ1-6; 7 positions agree with TRBD1. V shed 6 bases, J shed 11 bases, and the junction held 10 bases outside the gene matches. Germline CDR1 is SGHTA and CDR2 is FQGNSA. The CDR3 runs 14 residues.

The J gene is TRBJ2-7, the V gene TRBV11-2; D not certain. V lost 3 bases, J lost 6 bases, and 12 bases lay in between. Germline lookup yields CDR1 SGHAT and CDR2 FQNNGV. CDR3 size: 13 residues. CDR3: CASSFPHLFEQYF. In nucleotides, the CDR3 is TGTGCCAGCAGCTTTCCGCACCTCTTCGAGCAGTACTTC.

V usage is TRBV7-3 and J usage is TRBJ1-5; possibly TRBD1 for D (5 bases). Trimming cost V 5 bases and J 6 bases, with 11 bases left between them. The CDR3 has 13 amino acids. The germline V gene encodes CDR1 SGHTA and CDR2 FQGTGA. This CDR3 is CASSLGPGQPQHF. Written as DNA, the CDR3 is TGTGCCAGCAGCCTGGGGCCGGGTCAGCCCCAGCATTTT.